This T cell receptor beta chain was sequenced in a study of cytomegalovirus exposure and HLA in healthy donors. Whole-study findings and limits: Among TCR beta chains, those listed as cytomegalovirus-associated numbered under 200.

Some clones are missing from TCRdb's copy, which holds only in-frame ones; the method was immunoSEQ multiplex PCR. Among about 240,000 clones listed, 86% were seen once. Turning to this clone: The antigen is not known.

The CDR3 covers 14 residues. Per the germline V gene, CDR1 is MNHNS and CDR2 is SASEGT. Germline trimming cut 4 bases from V and 4 bases from J; bases unmatched to any gene: 5. The V and J genes are TRBV6-1 and TRBJ1-2, with 8 bases matching TRBD1. The TCR comes from a young woman in good health and CMV-seropositive. The sample comprised PBMCs. In DNA form, the CDR3 reads TGTGCCAGCAGTGTTCAGGGGGCTACCTATGGCTACACCTTC. The encoded protein is CASSVQGATYGYTF.